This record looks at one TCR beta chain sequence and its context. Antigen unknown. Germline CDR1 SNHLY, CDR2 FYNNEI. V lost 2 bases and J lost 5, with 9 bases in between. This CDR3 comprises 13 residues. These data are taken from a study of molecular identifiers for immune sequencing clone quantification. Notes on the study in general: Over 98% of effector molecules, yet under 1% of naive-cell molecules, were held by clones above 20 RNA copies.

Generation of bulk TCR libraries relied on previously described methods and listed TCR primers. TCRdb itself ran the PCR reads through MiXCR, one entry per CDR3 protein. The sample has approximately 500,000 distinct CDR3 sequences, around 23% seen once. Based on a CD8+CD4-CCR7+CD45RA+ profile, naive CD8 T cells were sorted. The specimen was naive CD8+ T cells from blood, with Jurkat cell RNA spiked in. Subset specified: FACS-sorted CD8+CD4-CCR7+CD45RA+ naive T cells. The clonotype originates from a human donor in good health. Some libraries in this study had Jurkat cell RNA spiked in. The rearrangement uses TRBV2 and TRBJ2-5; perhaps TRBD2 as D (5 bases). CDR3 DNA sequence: TGTGCCAGCAGTGAACCGCCGGGGGAGACCCAGTACTTC. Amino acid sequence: CASSEPPGETQYF.